These 22 T cell receptor beta chains came from one sample sequenced in a study of T cells in women clearing cervical HPV infection. Some clones are missing from TCRdb's copy, which holds only in-frame ones; the method was immunoSEQ multiplex PCR. Here the sample table reports fewer than 30,000 clones. The specimen sequenced was blood buffy coat. These receptors were obtained from a woman between 18 and 70 years old with a cervical HPV16 infection that either progressed to CIN3+ or cleared (not recorded which).

Comments on this clone: The CDR3 end falls 3 residues outside the read, so it is completed with the germline J gene. The chain joins TRBV7-9 to TRBJ2-3; 11 bases line up with TRBD1. With 11 bases clipped from V and 3 bases from J, the junction kept 4 bases outside the gene matches. CDR1 and CDR2 (germline): SEHNR, FQNEAQ (reference sequence). The CDR3 has 13 residues. The CDR3 spells CAGQGAPTDTQYF. The CDR3 DNA, read in part, is TGTGCCGGACAGGGGGCTCCTACAGATACG. Supplemented by reference TRBV7-9 and TRBJ2-3, the full variable domain reads DTGVSQNPRHKITKRGQNVTFRCDPISEHNRLYWYRQTLGQGPEFLTYFQNEAQLEKSRLLSDRFSAERPKGSFSTLEIQRTEQGDSAMYLCAGQGAPTDTQYFGPGTRLTVL.

Comment on this clone: The read finishes 3 residues shy of the CDR3 end, and the germline J gene is used to complete it. The chain has TRBV7-6 and TRBJ2-5; D is perhaps TRBD2 (5 bases). The CDR3 has 13 residues. V lost 7 bases and J lost 4, with 13 bases in between. In germline, CDR1 is SGHVS, CDR2 FNYEAQ. The CDR3 protein is CASTPLARETQYF. CDR3 bases read: TGTGCCAGCACGCCCCTAGCCCGAGAGACC.

Points on this clone: The read halts 3 residues ahead of the CDR3 end, with the missing end drawn from the germline J gene. The chain joins TRBV20-1 to TRBJ2-2, with 8 bases that match TRBD2. This CDR3 comprises 19 residues. Germline V gene sequence: CDR1 DFQATT, CDR2 SNEGSKA (reference sequence). Trimming took 0 bases from V and 2 from J; bases not matched to a gene: 14. The CDR3 is CSARDEFGSGIRNTGELFF. The covered CDR3 bases are TGCAGTGCTAGAGATGAGTTTGGTAGCGGGATCCGAAACACCGGGGAG.

Remarks on this clone: The read halts 3 residues ahead of the CDR3 end, with the missing end drawn from the germline J gene. V and J are TRBV7-6 and TRBJ1-5, with no clear D. The CDR3 covers 13 residues. Trimming pared 5 bases from V and 7 bases from J, leaving 12 bases between. Germline CDR1 SGHVS, CDR2 FNYEAQ. The part of the CDR3 DNA that was read is TGTGCCAGCAGCCGTAGTGAAGAGCAGCCC. As protein: CASSRSEEQP. The CDR3 in its entirety is CASSRSEEQPQHF. The entire variable domain, with the rest obtained from reference TRBV7-6 and TRBJ1-5, is as follows: GAGVSQSPRYKVTKRGQDVALRCDPISGHVSLYWYRQALGQGPEFLTYFNYEAQQDKSGLPNDRFSAERPEGSISTLTIQRTEQRDSAMYRCASSRSEEQPQHFGDGTRLSIL.

A remark on this clone: The read gets to within 3 residues of the CDR3 end, and the germline J gene fills in the rest. The chain uses TRBV7-8 and TRBJ2-7, with TRBD1 identical over 7 bases. With 2 bases clipped from V and 5 bases from J, the junction kept 6 bases outside the gene matches. Germline assignment: CDR1 SGHVS and CDR2 FQNEAQ. This CDR3 region has 14 residues. The CDR3 sequence: CASSLTGAMNEQYF. The sequenced part of the CDR3 DNA is TGTGCCAGCAGCTTAACAGGGGCAATGAACGAG.

Comment on this clone: The sequenced fragment ends 3 residues before the CDR3 boundary, so the rest is inferred from the germline J gene. This rearrangement joins TRBV2 to TRBJ2-7, with 7 bases aligning to TRBD2. The V and J ends lost 5 bases and 1 base, in that order; junction bases with no gene match: 11. CDR3 size: 16 residues. The germline V gene has CDR1 SNHLY and CDR2 FYNNEI. The CDR3 reads CASSFTGGKRSYEQYF. The covered CDR3 bases are TGTGCCAGCAGTTTTACGGGGGGAAAGAGGTCCTACGAG. Based on the CDR3 plus reference TRBV2 and TRBJ2-7, the full variable domain is EPEVTQTPSHQVTQMGQEVILRCVPISNHLYFYWYRQILGQKVEFLVSFYNNEISEKSEIFDDQFSVERPDGSNFTLKIRSTKLEDSAMYFCASSFTGGKRSYEQYFGPGTRLTVT.

For this clone: The missing CDR3 end, 3 residues past where the read stops, is filled in from the germline J gene. This sequence joins TRBV11-3 and TRBJ2-3; D might be TRBD2 (5 bases). Trimming took 6 bases from V and 0 from J, leaving 10 bases between them. The CDR3 runs to 14 residues. The V gene's germline CDR1 is SGHNT and CDR2 YENEEA. CDR3 protein: CASSKIASTDTQYF. The sequenced part of the CDR3 DNA is TGTGCCAGCAGTAAGATAGCGAGCACAGATACG.

Notes on this clone: The CDR3 is cut off 3 residues early in the read; its end comes from the germline J gene. The chain employs TRBV19 and TRBJ1-4; unclear D gene. The CDR3 has 14 amino acids. Trimming shortened V by 6 bases and J by 8 bases, and 16 bases separated the two germline ends. The germline V gene encodes CDR1 LNHDA and CDR2 SQIVND (reference sequence). The CDR3 sequence: CASSRLQSGEKLFF. CDR3 bases read: TGTGCCAGTAGCAGACTCCAAAGTGGGGAAAAA. The whole variable domain, filled in from reference TRBV19 and TRBJ1-4, reads DGGITQSPKYLFRKEGQNVTLSCEQNLNHDAMYWYRQDPGQGLRLIYYSQIVNDFQKGDIAEGYSVSREKKESFPLTVTSAQKNPTAFYLCASSRLQSGEKLFFGSGTQLSVL.

CDR3 sequence: CASSPLGQGPDTQYF. Partial CDR3 DNA: TGTGCCAGCTCACCATTAGGACAGGGCCCAGATACG. The V call is TRBV18, the J call TRBJ2-3; TRBD1 matches at 8 bases. The read finishes 3 residues shy of the CDR3 end, and the germline J gene is used to complete it. The CDR3 spans 15 residues. Germline values: CDR1 KGHSH, CDR2 LQKENI. Trimming cost V 2 bases and J 4 bases; bases outside gene matches: 5. The full variable domain, in which reference TRBV18 and TRBJ2-3 provide the parts outside the CDR3, is NAGVMQNPRHLVRRRGQEARLRCSPMKGHSHVYWYRQLPEEGLKFMVYLQKENIIDESGMPKERFSAEFPKEGPSILRIQQVVRGDSAAYFCASSPLGQGPDTQYFGPGTRLTVL.

Concerning this clone itself: The read is 3 residues too short to cover the CDR3 end, so that end is filled in from the germline J gene. V is TRBV18 and J is TRBJ1-2; D gene unclear. Germline CDR1 KGHSH, CDR2 LQKENI. The CDR3 has 12 amino acids. The CDR3 is CASSPGRDTYTF. Partial CDR3 DNA: TGTGCCAGCTCACCCGGGCGGGATACC.

Notes on this clone: With the read ending 3 residues before the CDR3 end, the germline J gene is used to fill in that end. This sequence joins TRBV19 and TRBJ1-4; D gene uncertain. The CDR3 contains 15 residues. The V and J ends lost 1 base and 0 bases respectively, with 6 bases between them. Germline V gives CDR1 LNHDA, CDR2 SQIVND (reference sequence). The CDR3 sequence: CASSIAGATNEKLFF. The DNA read from the CDR3 is TGTGCCAGTAGTATAGCAGGAGCAACTAATGAAAAA.

Concerning this clone: The read ends 3 residues shy of where the CDR3 ends; the end is completed using the germline J gene. This chain connects TRBV5-4 to TRBJ2-3; the D is unclear. The CDR3 runs to 16 residues. Germline V gene sequence: CDR1 SGHNT, CDR2 YYREEE (reference sequence). The V gene lost 0 bases and the J gene lost 2 bases, with 13 bases spanning the gap. The CDR3 region is CASSLGSGGSTDTQYF. The covered CDR3 bases are TGTGCCAGCAGCTTGGGGTCGGGTGGCTCCACAGATACG.

A word on this clone: The missing CDR3 end, 3 residues past where the read stops, is filled in from the germline J gene. The V call is TRBV19, the J call TRBJ2-1; no clear D gene. The CDR3 is made up of 13 amino acids. Trimming shortened V by 4 bases and J by 5 bases, and 9 bases separated the two germline ends. Germline lookup yields CDR1 LNHDA and CDR2 SQIVND (reference sequence). Partial CDR3 DNA: TGTGCCAGTAGTACAACAGCTCACAATGAG. Amino acids: CASSTTAHNE. The entire CDR3 is CASSTTAHNEQFF.

Details on this clone: The read stops 3 residues short of the end of the CDR3; the missing end is completed from the germline J gene. This sequence joins TRBV11-3 and TRBJ1-1; D is ambiguous. Germline CDR1 and CDR2: SGHNT and YENEEA. The V and J ends lost 4 bases and 4 bases respectively, with 13 bases between them. The CDR3 sequence is 14 residues long. This chain's CDR3 is CASSSSRRGTEAFF. The covered CDR3 bases are TGTGCCAGCAGCTCCTCTAGACGGGGCACTGAA.

About this clone itself: The CDR3 end is not reached by the read, which stops 3 residues before it; the germline J gene fills it in. The identical CDR3 is also encoded by other nucleotide sequences in the sample. V usage is TRBV19 and J usage is TRBJ1-3, with 7 bases identical to TRBD1. Germline V gene sequence: CDR1 LNHDA, CDR2 SQIVND (reference sequence). The CDR3 runs 14 residues. V shed 7 bases and J 2 bases; nucleotides not matched to a gene: 5. The CDR3 loop reads CASTPTGTGNTIYF. CDR3 bases read: TGTGCCAGTACCCCGACAGGGACTGGAAACACC.

Remarks on this clone: The CDR3 goes on 3 residues after the read ends, and that part is filled in from the germline J gene. The J gene is TRBJ1-1, the V gene TRBV5-6, with D possibly TRBD1 on 6 matching bases. The germline V and J ends were trimmed by 4 bases and 2 bases, with 15 bases remaining between them. The CDR3 is 15 amino acids. Per the germline V gene, CDR1 is SGHDT and CDR2 is YYEEEE. Partial CDR3 DNA: TGTGCCAGCAGCCTGTTGGGGGGGCAAAACACTGAA. It is translated as CASSLLGGQNTE. The full CDR3 protein is CASSLLGGQNTEAFF. The full variable domain, rest sourced from reference TRBV5-6 and TRBJ1-1, is DAGVTQSPTHLIKTRGQQVTLRCSPKSGHDTVSWYQQALGQGPQFIFQYYEEEERQRGNFPDRFSGHQFPNYSSELNVNALLLGDSALYLCASSLLGGQNTEAFFGQGTRLTVV.

Worth noting for this clone: The read is 3 residues too short to cover the CDR3 end, so that end is filled in from the germline J gene. The rearrangement links TRBV6-2 or TRBV6-3 to TRBJ1-5, with 7 bases identical to TRBD1. Germline lookup yields CDR1 MNHEY and CDR2 SVGEGT. With V trimmed by 6 bases and J by 6 bases, 5 bases remained unmatched. The CDR3 is 13 amino acids. CDR3 residues: CASSYRGGQPQHF. The sequenced CDR3 bases are TGTGCCAGCAGCTACAGGGGTGGTCAGCCC.

Measured by frequency, this clone is medium-sized. The read ends 3 residues early relative to the CDR3; the germline J gene fills the gap. Other DNA sequences from this sample encode an identical CDR3 as well. The chain has TRBV19 and TRBJ2-7; 7 bases fit TRBD1. CDR3 size: 15 residues. Germline CDR1 is LNHDA and CDR2 is SQIVND (reference sequence). V lost 4 bases and J lost 1; bases outside the gene matches: 7. CDR3 DNA, as far as it was read: TGTGCCAGTAGTAGGAGTGGGACAGATTCCTACGAG. Its protein product is CASSRSGTDSYE. The whole CDR3 reads CASSRSGTDSYEQYF.

To note about this clone: The CDR3 extends 3 residues past the end of the read, so its final part is completed from the germline J gene. The V call is TRBV11-2, the J call TRBJ1-4, with a weak D call TRBD1 (5 bases). Germline V gene data show CDR1 as SGHAT and CDR2 as FQNNGV. This CDR3 is built from 14 residues. The CDR3: CASSGAPGANVLFF. Incomplete CDR3 DNA: TGTGCCAGCAGCGGCGCTCCTGGGGCCAACGTA.

About this clone: The sequenced fragment ends 3 residues before the CDR3 boundary, so the rest is inferred from the germline J gene. The chain is built from TRBV19 and TRBJ2-3; tentative D call: TRBD2 (6 bases). The CDR3 is made up of 15 amino acids. Per germline, CDR1 LNHDA and CDR2 SQIVND (reference sequence). CDR3 bases read: TGTGCCAGTAGTGCGGGGTGGGGTAGCAATCAGCCG. Its protein is CASSAGWGSNQP. In full, the CDR3 is CASSAGWGSNQPQYF.

Concerning this clone itself: Read coverage stops 3 residues before the CDR3 terminus; the germline J gene supplies the remainder. The V call is TRBV7-2, the J call TRBJ2-1, with D possibly matching TRBD1 (6 bases). The germline V gene has CDR1 SGHTA and CDR2 FQGNSA. V was trimmed by 4 bases and J by 8 bases, leaving 18 bases between them. This CDR3 spans 15 amino acids. CDR3 bases read: TGTGCCAGCAGCTACCGGGACACTAGTGCCGATGAG. Translated: CASSYRDTSADE. The whole CDR3 sequence reads CASSYRDTSADEQFF.

Remarks on this clone: The CDR3 end is not reached by the read, which stops 3 residues before it; the germline J gene fills it in. The rearrangement joins TRBV14 to TRBJ2-7, with 9 bases aligning to TRBD1. The length of the CDR3 is 18 residues. With 1 base clipped from V and 5 bases from J, the junction kept 15 bases outside the gene matches. Germline lookup yields CDR1 SGHDN and CDR2 FVKESK. The part of the CDR3 DNA that was read is TGTGCCAGCAGCCAAGTCCCGGGACAGGGCGCGGGCGCCCACGAG. It codes for CASSQVPGQGAGAHE. The whole CDR3 region reads CASSQVPGQGAGAHEQYF.